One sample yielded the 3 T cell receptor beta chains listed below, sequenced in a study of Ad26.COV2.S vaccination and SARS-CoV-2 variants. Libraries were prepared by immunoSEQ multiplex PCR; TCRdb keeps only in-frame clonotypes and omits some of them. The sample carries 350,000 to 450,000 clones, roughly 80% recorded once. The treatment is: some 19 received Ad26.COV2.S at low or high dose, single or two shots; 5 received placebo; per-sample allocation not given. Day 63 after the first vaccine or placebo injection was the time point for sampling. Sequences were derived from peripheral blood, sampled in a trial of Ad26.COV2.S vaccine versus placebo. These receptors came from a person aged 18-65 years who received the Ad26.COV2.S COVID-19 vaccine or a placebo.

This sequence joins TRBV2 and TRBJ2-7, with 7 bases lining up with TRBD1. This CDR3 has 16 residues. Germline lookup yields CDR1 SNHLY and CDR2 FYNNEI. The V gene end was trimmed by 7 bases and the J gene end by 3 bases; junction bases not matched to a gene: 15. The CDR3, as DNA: TGTGCCAGCATTCTATCTGGGACAGAGTTAGACTACGAGCAGTACTTC. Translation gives CASILSGTELDYEQYF. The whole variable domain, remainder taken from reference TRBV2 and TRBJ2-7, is EPEVTQTPSHQVTQMGQEVILRCVPISNHLYFYWYRQILGQKVEFLVSFYNNEISEKSEIFDDQFSVERPDGSNFTLKIRSTKLEDSAMYFCASILSGTELDYEQYFGPGTRLTVT.

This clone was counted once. CDR3 DNA: TGTGCCAGCAGCCCTCAGCGGTTTCAAGAGACCCAGTACTTC. Translated: CASSPQRFQETQYF. The V and J genes are TRBV3-1 (or the pseudogene TRBV3-2) and TRBJ2-5; possible D gene TRBD2, 5 bases. There are 14 residues in the CDR3. Germline V gene sequence: CDR1 LGHDT, CDR2 YNNKEL (reference sequence). Trimming removed 4 bases from V and 2 bases from J, with 11 bases in between.

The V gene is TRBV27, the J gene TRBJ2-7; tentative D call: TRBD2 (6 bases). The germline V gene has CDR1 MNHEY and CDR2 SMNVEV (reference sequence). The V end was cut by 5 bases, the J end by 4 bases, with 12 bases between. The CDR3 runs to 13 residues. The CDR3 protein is CASSMGGPYEQYF. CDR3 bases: TGTGCCAGCAGTATGGGAGGCCCATACGAGCAGTACTTC.